This T cell receptor (beta chain) was documented in a study of T-cell reconstitution after alpha-beta-depleted transplantation in children (dated by TCRdb to between 2015 and 2016). Looking at the study overall: Using TCR repertoire profiling, the study followed T-cell immune reconstitution in a quantitative way in children after TCRalphabeta/CD19-depleted allogeneic hematopoietic cell transplantation.

To note about this clonotype: Its binding antigen is unknown. No clone much larger than this one lies a single base away; base qualities are absent.

The sample's treatment or condition label is to be understood as: allogeneic hematopoietic cell transplantation with graft depleted of TCRalphabeta T cells and CD19 B cells. The transplant recipients were children given TCRalphabeta/CD19-depleted allogeneic hematopoietic cell grafts. Library generation was performed with PCR. For sequencing, an Illumina HiSeq 2500 was employed. TCR library preparation used molecular barcoding, with unique molecular identifiers applied to normalize quantification of the TCRbeta repertoire. The public reads were reanalyzed by TCRdb: fastp trimming at Q25, MiXCR alignment, in-frame beta chains only. Duplicate CDR3 protein sequences are folded into a single record with the most common DNA and genes. The sample table lists hundreds of thousands of distinct CDR3 sequences, 10% to 15% of them with a count of one. The ten largest clonotypes hold 2% to 2.5% of the sample.

The paper as a whole reports these results and caveats: Hyperexpanded clone frequencies declined over subsequent months; after one year, T-cell counts and TCRbeta diversity were mostly attributed to newly produced T cells. The apparently early alphabetaT-cell count recovery about two months after transplant was reportedly dependent on only several hundred rapidly expanded clones derived from non-depleted graft cells. In some patients, the high TCRbeta diversity seen at day 60 was put down to recipient T cells and intrathymic progenitors that had survived conditioning.

A distance of 11 bases separates the germline ends of V and J, which lose 11 bases and 3 bases respectively. CDR3 length: 11 amino acids, cysteine to phenylalanine. Just CDR3 DNA is preserved here, 33 bases in frame from base 1. The sample here was PBMCs, mostly from graft donor cells, taken 360 days after TCRalphabeta/CD19-depleted stem cell transplant. The V and J genes are TRBV12-3 or TRBV12-4 and TRBJ2-7, with TRBD2 tentatively as D gene (5 bases match). The sequence came from a male patient younger than 18 who had a stem cell transplant for acute myeloid leukemia, so the T cells may come from the graft donor. The CDR3: CAPEALYEQYF. Read as DNA, the sequence is TGTGCCCCGGAGGCCCTCTACGAGCAGTACTTC.